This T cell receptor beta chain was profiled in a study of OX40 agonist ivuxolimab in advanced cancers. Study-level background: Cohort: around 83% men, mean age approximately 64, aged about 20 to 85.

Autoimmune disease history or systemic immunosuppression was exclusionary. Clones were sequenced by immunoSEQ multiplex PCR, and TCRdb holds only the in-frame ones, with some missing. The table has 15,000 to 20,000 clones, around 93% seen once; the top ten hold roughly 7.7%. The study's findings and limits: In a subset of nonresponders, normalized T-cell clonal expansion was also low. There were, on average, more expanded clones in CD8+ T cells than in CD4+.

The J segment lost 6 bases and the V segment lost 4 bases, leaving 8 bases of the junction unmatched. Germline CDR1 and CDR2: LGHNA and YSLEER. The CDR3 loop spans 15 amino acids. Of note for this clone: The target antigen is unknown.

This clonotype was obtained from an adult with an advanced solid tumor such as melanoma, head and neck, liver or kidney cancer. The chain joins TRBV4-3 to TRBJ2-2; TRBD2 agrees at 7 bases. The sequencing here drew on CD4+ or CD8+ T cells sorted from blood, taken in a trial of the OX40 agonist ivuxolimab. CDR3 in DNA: TGCGCCAGCAGCCCCTGGGGGGGGGACGCCGGGGAGCTGTTTTTT. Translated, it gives CASSPWGGDAGELFF.